The T cell receptor beta chain described here comes from a study of blood T cells in healthy people across ages (dated by TCRdb to the mid-2010s). Study-wide context: In model experiments, roughly one uniquely barcoded TCR beta cDNA molecule per two T cells was captured by template switching. Donors of different ages were randomly distributed across sequencing lanes to avoid experimental bias. Two additional independent replicas of 1 million unique cDNA reads from the same blood draw were analyzed for two donors (one aged 18 to 30 and one aged 80 or older). Age-related changes in TCR beta repertoire diversity were measured in the study by deep sequencing normalized with unique cDNA molecular identifiers. Four age groups were formed from the donors: young (average approximately 15 years), middle-aged (around 37), aged (about 68) and long-lived (around 80). Broader findings and caveats from the paper: As age increased, observed TCR beta diversity per million T cells dropped in a roughly linear way, and a significant reduction was already evident by age around 41. Because donor CMV infection status was unknown, age-related changes in expanded clonotypes were potentially confounded. Since profiling was done on bulk unsorted PBMCs, naive and antigen-experienced compartments could not be conclusively compared. The long-lived group showed more naive CD4+ T cells, fewer expanded clones and increased TCR diversity than the aged group, suggesting age selection. There was a strong correlation between observed TCR beta diversity and the percentage of naive T cells measured by flow cytometry. Estimates of total diversity based on one million sequenced T cells were considered lower bounds and underestimates.

The table lists this clonotype with a count of one. Which antigen it targets is not known. Base qualities are not provided; no much larger clone lies one nucleotide away. There are 13 amino acids in the CDR3, from cysteine to phenylalanine inclusive. Only CDR3 DNA remains: 39 bases, in frame from the first base. CDR1 and CDR2 are read off the germline V gene as SGHVS and FNYEAQ. V sheds 1 base and J sheds 10 bases, leaving 13 bases between their ends. The roughly 42 donors, aged roughly 6 to 90 years, were systemically healthy Caucasian individuals from Russia. About 9.6 milliliters of peripheral blood were collected from each donor into EDTA-treated Vacutainer tubes. PBMCs were isolated by Ficoll-Paque density-gradient centrifugation, with at least 7 million obtained per sample. Total RNA, at least 6 micrograms per sample, was extracted from PBMCs with Trizol reagent. For every donor, flow cytometry on a PBMC aliquot measured the percentage of naive CD45RAhigh/CD27high T cells.

Preparation of the library involved 5' RACE. A second PCR of 7 to 11 cycles was run with a J-beta primer mix and a sample-barcoded 5' primer. A unique molecular identifier was introduced onto each TCR beta cDNA molecule by a template-switch 5' adaptor carrying 12 random nucleotides. Each sample yielded at least 3 million CDR3-containing paired-end reads. First-strand cDNA was synthesized from all RNA with the Mint cDNA synthesis kit, primed by a TRBC-specific oligonucleotide. Following uracil-DNA glycosylase treatment, a first 18-cycle PCR with universal primers M1SS and BC2_uni_R was performed on all cDNA. The study's own analysis went as follows. For normalization, 1 million high-quality reads were randomly selected from each sample, with every read carrying a distinct molecular identifier. Instead of being binned into consensus sequences, reads with shared molecular identifiers were discarded. MiTCR, run with a Q25 quality threshold and the strictest error-elimination algorithm, handled CDR3 identification, clonotype clustering and error correction. Lower-bound total TCR beta diversity was estimated with a nonparametric unseen species model using Euler transformation. TCRdb reprocessed the public reads (quality trimming at Q25 with fastp, clone calling with MiXCR) and kept in-frame beta chains. Each CDR3 protein appears once, grouped with its most common genes and DNA. TCRdb assigned the V and J calls; the authors' analysis was not used. For this sample there are some 1.8 million distinct CDR3 sequences; around 40% appear just once. The ten largest clonotypes hold under 25% of the sample.

The sequenced sample was blood. The chain was built from TRBV7-6 and TRBJ1-2, with no D gene named confidently. The TCR was taken from a human donor in good health. The DNA sequence is TGTGCCAGCAGCTTAGGTGGAGACCATGACTACACCTTC. Its protein reads: CASSLGGDHDYTF.